One and the same sample provided the 30 T cell receptor beta chains below, sequenced in a study of breast tumors, draining lymph nodes, adjacent tissues. MiXCR, applied by TCRdb to the multiplex PCR reads, yields one record per CDR3 protein. The sample includes approximately 13,000 distinct CDR3 sequences, around 36% of them seen just once. The sequencing sample was made of breast tumor tissue. The receptors originated from a female donor with breast cancer. Some clones in this sample may be carry-over from other donors' samples.

J is TRBJ2-5 and V is TRBV19, with no clear D. The germline V and J ends were trimmed by 2 bases and 3 bases, with 10 bases remaining between them. The CDR3 consists of 14 residues. Germline V gene data show CDR1 as LNHDA and CDR2 as SQIVND (reference sequence). This CDR3 is CASSIRSNKETQYF. The CDR3 DNA follows: TGTGCCAGTAGTATAAGGAGCAACAAAGAGACCCAGTACTTC.

This rearrangement joins TRBV28 to TRBJ2-3; 7 bases align to TRBD2. CDR1 and CDR2 (germline): MDHEN, SYDVKM. V shed 5 bases, J shed 1 base, and the junction held 6 bases outside the gene matches. The CDR3 consists of 15 residues. The DNA of the CDR3 is TGTGCCAGCAGTCCCGACGCGGGAGGCACAGATACGCAGTATTTT. This gives the protein CASSPDAGGTDTQYF. The variable domain in full, completed from reference TRBV28 and TRBJ2-3, reads DVKVTQSSRYLVKRTGEKVFLECVQDMDHENMFWYRQDPGLGLRLIYFSYDVKMKEKGDIPEGYSVSREKKERFSLILESASTNQTSMYLCASSPDAGGTDTQYFGPGTRLTVL.

The chain is built from TRBV2 and TRBJ2-3, with TRBD2 identical over 9 bases. This CDR3 contains 14 residues. The junction had 2 bases not matched to a gene; V was cut back by 4 bases and J by 3 bases. Germline CDR1 SNHLY, CDR2 FYNNEI. The CDR3 coding sequence is TGTGCCAGCAGTGTGAGCGGGGGGACAGATACGCAGTATTTT. Translating gives CASSVSGGTDTQYF.

Within the sample, this clonotype is large. The chain joins TRBV20-1 to TRBJ2-3, with 7 bases lining up with TRBD1. Germline V lookup: CDR1 DFQATT, CDR2 SNEGSKA (reference sequence). V lost 4 bases and J lost 7; bases outside the gene matches: 11. This CDR3 spans 14 amino acids. CDR3 in DNA: TGCAGTGCTATAAGACAGGGATACGTTAATACGCAGTATTTT. Residues: CSAIRQGYVNTQYF.

In its sample, this clonotype was seen many times. This rearrangement joins TRBV11-2 to TRBJ2-3; 8 nucleotides line up with TRBD2. Trimming took 0 bases from V and 6 from J; bases not matched to a gene: 8. The CDR3 is 16 residues long. CDR1 SGHAT and CDR2 FQNNGV come from the germline V gene. The chain's CDR3 is CASSLESPLAGDTQYF. In DNA form, the CDR3 reads TGTGCCAGCAGCTTAGAATCCCCGCTAGCGGGTGATACGCAGTATTTT.

As concerns this clonotype: One base away lies a much larger clone, so this may be a sequencing read error. The rearrangement joins TRBV30 to TRBJ1-2; 7 bases are a match to TRBD1. Looked up from germline, CDR1 is GTSNPN and CDR2 is SVGIG (reference sequence). Trimming at V came to 5 bases and at J to 4 bases, leaving 13 bases not matched to a gene. This CDR3 is built from 15 residues. The DNA for the CDR3 is TGTGCCTGGGGGCCCGGGAGGGGGCGAGTCTATGGCTACACCTTC. It yields the protein CAWGPGRGRVYGYTF.

The chain couples TRBV9 to TRBJ1-3; D remains ambiguous. V was pared by 3 bases and J by 7 bases, with 17 bases between. This CDR3 has 15 amino acids. Germline lookup yields CDR1 SGDLS and CDR2 YYNGEE. The CDR3 DNA follows: TGTGCCAGCAGCGCGCGCCTGGAGAGGAGCAACACCATATATTTT. This sequence encodes CASSARLERSNTIYF.

To note about this clonotype: An end of the junction does not agree with germline; a read error may underlie this. J is TRBJ1-5 and V is TRBV6-1; a possible D gene is TRBD1 (6 bases). CDR1 MNHNS and CDR2 SASEGT come from the germline V gene. The CDR3 is 16 residues long. The CDR3 is CAGSEHGGGASQPQHF. The CDR3 DNA is TGTGCCGGCAGTGAACACGGGGGGGGGGCGTCTCAGCCCCAGCATTTT.

As to this clonotype: Its ends do not fully match the called genes, so a read error is possible. The J gene is TRBJ2-7, the V gene TRBV20-1; the D is unclear. Germline CDR1 and CDR2: DFQATT and SNEGSKA (reference sequence). The CDR3 has 14 amino acids. In DNA, the CDR3 is TGCAATGCTAGAGATGACGCCGATCTCTGCGAGCAGTACTTC. This sequence encodes CNARDDADLCEQYF.

This clonotype was picked up many times. The V and J genes are TRBV7-2 and TRBJ1-5; D gene ambiguous. This CDR3 region has 13 residues. Germline values: CDR1 SGHTA, CDR2 FQGNSA. V lost 8 bases and J lost 4, with 12 bases in between. The CDR3 here is CASGLVLNQPQHF. The CDR3 bases are TGTGCCAGCGGTCTCGTTTTGAATCAGCCCCAGCATTTT.

The chain is built from TRBV6-6 and TRBJ1-3; no clear D gene. Germline V CDR1 and CDR2: MNHNY, SVGAGI (reference sequence). V gave up 8 bases and J gave up 0 bases, with 8 bases separating them. This CDR3 spans 13 amino acids. CDR3 residues: CASVGVSGNTIYF. The CDR3 DNA reads TGTGCCAGCGTAGGAGTCTCTGGAAACACCATATATTTT.

At least ten counts were recorded for this clonotype. This chain connects TRBV7-8 to TRBJ1-2; D unclear. CDR1 SGHVS and CDR2 FQNEAQ come from the germline V gene. CDR3 size: 13 residues. Trimming left V 4 bases short and J 2 bases short, with 8 bases between. The chain's CDR3 is CASSSEVNYGYTF. The CDR3, as DNA: TGTGCCAGCAGCTCGGAGGTAAACTATGGCTACACCTTC.

In its sample, this clonotype was seen many times. V usage is TRBV3-1 and J usage is TRBJ2-1; D is perhaps TRBD2 (6 bases). The CDR3 contains 16 residues. The germline V gene has CDR1 LGHDT and CDR2 YNNKEL (reference sequence). V was trimmed by 0 bases and J by 9 bases, leaving 18 bases between them. The CDR3 DNA reads as TGTGCCAGCAGCCAAGAATTTCTAGCGAGCTCCGGTGAGCAGTTCTTC. Translated: CASSQEFLASSGEQFF.

The chain carries TRBV5-1 and TRBJ1-1; D perhaps matches TRBD1 (5 bases). The CDR3 is made up of 17 amino acids. V gave up 0 bases and J gave up 3 bases, with 18 bases separating them. Germline V gene data show CDR1 as SGHRS and CDR2 as YFSETQ. In DNA form, the CDR3 reads TGCGCCAGCAGCTTGGCCATTTCAACAGGTTTGGACACTGAAGCTTTCTTT. Protein: CASSLAISTGLDTEAFF.

This clonotype was counted between two and nine times. This chain connects TRBV28 to TRBJ1-3; no clear D. CDR1 and CDR2 (germline): MDHEN, SYDVKM. CDR3 length equals 15 residues. The V end was cut by 3 bases, the J end by 0 bases, with 9 bases between. The CDR3 DNA reads as TGTGCCAGCAGTTTTAGGTACACCTCTGGAAACACCATATATTTT. This encodes CASSFRYTSGNTIYF.

With respect to this clonotype: In this CDR3 the conserved last residue, phenylalanine or tryptophan, is missing, so a read error is likely. This chain's CDR3 is CAISGGTSGRSTYEQYL. CDR3 coding DNA: TGTGCCATCAGTGGTGGGACTAGCGGGAGATCGACCTACGAGCAGTACCTC. This sequence joins TRBV10-3 and TRBJ2-7; 14 bases map to TRBD2. V lost 4 bases to trimming and J lost 2 bases; unmatched junction nucleotides: 7. The CDR3 length is 17 residues. CDR1 is ENHRY and CDR2 is SYGVKD in the germline V gene.

This clonotype was detected many times. The J gene is TRBJ2-1, the V gene TRBV28; 9 bases fit TRBD1. Germline assignment: CDR1 MDHEN and CDR2 SYDVKM. Trimming removed 7 bases from V and 7 bases from J; junction bases left unmatched: 8. This CDR3 has 14 residues. CDR3 DNA sequence: TGTGCCAGCACCAAGGGACAGGGTCGGAATGAGCAGTTCTTC. Its protein is CASTKGQGRNEQFF. The whole variable domain, filled in from reference TRBV28 and TRBJ2-1, reads DVKVTQSSRYLVKRTGEKVFLECVQDMDHENMFWYRQDPGLGLRLIYFSYDVKMKEKGDIPEGYSVSREKKERFSLILESASTNQTSMYLCASTKGQGRNEQFFGPGTRLTVL.

This clonotype counts as large. V and J are TRBV25-1 and TRBJ2-1; maybe TRBD2 (7 bases). V lost 3 bases and J lost 3, with 15 bases in between. Germline V gene sequence: CDR1 MGHDK, CDR2 SYGVNS. The CDR3 runs 16 residues. The CDR3 sequence: CASSEFEGGNYNEQFF. The CDR3 coding sequence is TGTGCCAGCAGTGAGTTCGAGGGGGGGAACTACAATGAGCAGTTCTTC.

This clonotype has at least ten counts. The chain joins TRBV4-2 to TRBJ1-5, with D perhaps TRBD1 (5 bases). This CDR3 is built from 15 residues. V was trimmed by 0 bases and J by 9 bases, leaving 15 bases between them. Germline V lookup: CDR1 LGHNA, CDR2 YNFKEQ. CDR3: CASSQDHQGVGPQHF. The CDR3 DNA sequence: TGTGCCAGCAGCCAAGATCATCAGGGTGTAGGGCCCCAGCATTTT.

The chain joins TRBV28 to TRBJ2-7, with D perhaps TRBD1 or TRBD2 (6 bases each). Trimming shortened V by 6 bases and J by 3 bases, and 18 bases separated the two germline ends. This CDR3 is built from 15 residues. The germline V gene encodes CDR1 MDHEN and CDR2 SYDVKM. CDR3 sequence reads: CASSPLGGAIYEQYF. For the CDR3, the DNA is TGTGCCAGCAGCCCGCTCGGGGGCGCAATCTACGAGCAGTACTTC.

The table lists this clonotype with many counts. The chain carries TRBV7-3 and TRBJ2-1, with TRBD2 identical over 7 bases. The trim removed 5 bases at V and 1 base at J, leaving 8 bases unmatched. CDR3 length: 16 amino acids. Germline lookup yields CDR1 SGHTA and CDR2 FQGTGA. CDR3 region: CASSQLGGHSYNEQFF. As DNA, the CDR3 is TGTGCCAGCAGCCAGTTGGGAGGGCATTCCTACAATGAGCAGTTCTTC.

This clonotype was observed a handful of times. A much larger clone lies a single base off, so this may be a read error. The chain recombines TRBV9 with TRBJ2-2; tentative D call: TRBD2 (5 bases). The germline gives CDR1 SGDLS, CDR2 YYNGEE. CDR3 length equals 13 residues. V lost 6 bases, J lost 4 bases, and 10 bases lay in between. The CDR3 loop reads CASTQRSTGELFF. The CDR3 region has the DNA TGTGCCAGCACCCAGCGGAGCACCGGGGAGCTGTTTTTT.

In its sample, this clonotype was seen many times. The V call is TRBV10-3, the J call TRBJ2-4; D might be TRBD2 (5 bases). The V and J ends lost 6 bases and 6 bases respectively, with 18 bases between them. The CDR3 sequence is 15 residues long. Germline V gene data show CDR1 as ENHRY and CDR2 as SYGVKD. The CDR3 loop reads CAISFDEGAVNIQYF. CDR3 coding DNA: TGTGCCATCAGCTTCGATGAGGGAGCTGTAAACATTCAGTACTTC.

The table lists this clonotype with many counts. The V and J genes are TRBV2 and TRBJ2-1; 7 bases map to TRBD1. Trimming took 7 bases from V and 4 from J; bases not matched to a gene: 7. Germline CDR1 is SNHLY and CDR2 is FYNNEI. This CDR3 comprises 14 residues. The CDR3 DNA reads TGTGCCAGCATCCGGGACAGCACTTACAATGAGCAGTTCTTC. Encoded protein: CASIRDSTYNEQFF. Combining the CDR3 with reference TRBV2 and TRBJ2-1 gives the whole variable domain EPEVTQTPSHQVTQMGQEVILRCVPISNHLYFYWYRQILGQKVEFLVSFYNNEISEKSEIFDDQFSVERPDGSNFTLKIRSTKLEDSAMYFCASIRDSTYNEQFFGPGTRLTVL.

This clonotype was recorded at least ten times. The chain links TRBV4-1 to TRBJ1-4; D not resolved. Per the germline V gene, CDR1 is MGHRA and CDR2 is YSYEKL. The CDR3 is 16 amino acids. The V and J ends lost 4 bases and 4 bases respectively, with 16 bases between them. This CDR3 is CASSPYSEELNEKLFF. The CDR3, as DNA: TGCGCCAGCAGCCCGTACTCGGAGGAACTTAATGAAAAACTGTTTTTT.

V and J are TRBV6-2 or TRBV6-3 and TRBJ1-2; no reliable D call. Germline-derived CDR1 and CDR2 are MNHEY and SVGEGT. The CDR3 has 13 residues. The ends were cut back, 2 bases at V and 7 bases at J, with 11 bases in the middle. The CDR3 protein is CASSYTTEGGYTF. CDR3 nucleotides: TGTGCCAGCAGTTACACCACAGAGGGTGGCTACACCTTC.

Concerning this clonotype itself: The junction does not match germline at one end; this may be a read error. The chain recombines TRBV2 with TRBJ2-3, with TRBD2 matching 10 bases. The CDR3 is 16 amino acids. Per the germline V gene, CDR1 is SNHLY and CDR2 is FYNNEI. CDR3 sequence: CASSYGLAVGADTQYF. The CDR3 region has the DNA TGTGCCAGCAGTTACGGACTAGCGGTAGGGGCAGATACGCAGTATTTC.

Ten or more counts support this clonotype. The chain combines TRBV6-1 with TRBJ1-6; D call uncertain. The CDR3 totals 15 residues. V was shortened by 2 bases and J by 5 bases, with 10 bases between the two germline ends. Germline V lookup: CDR1 MNHNS, CDR2 SASEGT. CDR3 coding DNA: TGTGCCAGCAGTGAATTGGTGACAAATAATTCACCCCTCCACTTT. Translated: CASSELVTNNSPLHF.

Ten or more counts support this clonotype. The chain employs TRBV30 and TRBJ2-5; the match to TRBD2 covers 9 bases. In germline, CDR1 is GTSNPN, CDR2 SVGIG (reference sequence). Trimming at V came to 4 bases and at J to 5 bases, leaving 17 bases not matched to a gene. The CDR3 runs 17 residues. CDR3 region: CAWKSNLAGGPGETQYF. CDR3 in DNA: TGTGCCTGGAAATCGAATTTGGCGGGAGGGCCGGGTGAGACCCAGTACTTC.

V is TRBV2 and J is TRBJ1-6; D is ambiguous. The germline gives CDR1 SNHLY, CDR2 FYNNEI. The length of the CDR3 is 14 residues. Trimming left V 4 bases short and J 5 bases short, with 9 bases between. The CDR3, as DNA: TGTGCCAGCAGTGCTTGGGCAGATAATTCACCCCTCCACTTT. Translation: CASSAWADNSPLHF.